Listed below are T cell receptor beta chains from one sample, sequenced in a study of PD-L1 blockade in urothelial cancer. The data were produced by immunoSEQ multiplex PCR, yet TCRdb's version contains in-frame clones alone and is incomplete. The table lists fewer than 45,000 clones, around nine tenths of them singletons. Sequences were derived from PBMCs, sampled around atezolizumab (anti-PD-L1) treatment. The receptors stem from a donor aged 40 or older with urothelial cancer. Both conserved end residues are part of each CDR3. The D gene is left open where the match is weak. Some rows have no size entry. The others give once, few or many, or a class for an expanded clone.

d_call	v_call	cdr3_length	clone_size	j_call	cdr3_nt	cdr3_aa
.	TRBV5-6	13	once	TRBJ2-5	TGTGCCAGCAGCTTTGAGGGGAGGGAGACCCAGTACTTC	CASSFEGRETQYF
TRBD1	TRBV6-5	15	.	TRBJ1-2	TGTGCCAGCAGTATAGGGGGCCTATCCAACTATGGCTACACCTTC	CASSIGGLSNYGYTF
TRBD2	TRBV6-5	15	.	TRBJ2-7	TGTGCCAGCACCCACGGGGCTAGCGGCTCCTACGAGCAGTACTTC	CASTHGASGSYEQYF
TRBD2	TRBV5-1	18	.	TRBJ2-5	TGCGCCAGCAGCCCCGGGACTAGCGGGAACCCTGGGTGGGAGACCCAGTACTTC	CASSPGTSGNPGWETQYF
.	TRBV5-4	15	.	TRBJ1-2	TGTGCCAGCAGCCCCCCCCCGCCGGGATTCGATGGCTACACCTTC	CASSPPPPGFDGYTF
TRBD1	TRBV27	16	.	TRBJ2-3	TGTGCCAGCAGTTCCTTGGGACAGGGATGGACAGATACGCAGTATTTT	CASSSLGQGWTDTQYF
TRBD2	TRBV30	17	.	TRBJ2-1	TGTGCCTGGAGTGTAAGGGGACTAGCGGCCAGATACAATGAGCAGTTCTTC	CAWSVRGLAARYNEQFF
TRBD1	TRBV7-3	15	.	TRBJ2-7	TGTGCCAGCAGCCTCTCCGGGACAGGGGGCAACGAGCAGTACTTC	CASSLSGTGGNEQYF
.	TRBV5-1	14	.	TRBJ1-5	TGCGCCAGCAGCTTGGGCGCCGGCGGGCAGCCCCAGCATTTT	CASSLGAGGQPQHF
.	TRBV6-5	15	.	TRBJ2-7	TGTGCCAGCAGTTACTCGGGCAGGGGAGCCTACGAGCAGTACTTC	CASSYSGRGAYEQYF
.	TRBV18	15	few	TRBJ1-2	TGTGCCAGCTCACCACTTGAGACAGGACCCTATGGCTACACCTTC	CASSPLETGPYGYTF
.	TRBV4-3	16	.	TRBJ1-2	TGCGCCAGCAGCCAACAAGAGGGACTCGGCCCACATGGCTACACCTTC	CASSQQEGLGPHGYTF
.	TRBV15	13	.	TRBJ2-1	TGTGCCACCAGCAGAGATCGGCGGGTTGAGCAGTTCTTC	CATSRDRRVEQFF
TRBD1	TRBV6-5	13	.	TRBJ1-1	TGTGCCAGCAGTAGTCACAGGGGCTCTGAAGCTTTCTTT	CASSSHRGSEAFF
.	TRBV7-2	14	.	TRBJ1-1	TGTGCCAGCAGCTTAGTAGGGGGGGGGACTGAAGCTTTCTTT	CASSLVGGGTEAFF